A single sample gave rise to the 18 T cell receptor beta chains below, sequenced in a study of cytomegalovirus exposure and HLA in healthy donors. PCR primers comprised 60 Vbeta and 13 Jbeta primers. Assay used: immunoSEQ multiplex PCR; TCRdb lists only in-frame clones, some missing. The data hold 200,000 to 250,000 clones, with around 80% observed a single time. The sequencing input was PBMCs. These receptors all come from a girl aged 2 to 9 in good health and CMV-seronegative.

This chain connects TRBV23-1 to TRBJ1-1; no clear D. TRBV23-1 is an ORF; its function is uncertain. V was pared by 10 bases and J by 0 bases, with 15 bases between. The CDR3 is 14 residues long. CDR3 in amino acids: CATTRGGMNTEAFF. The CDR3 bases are TGCGCCACCACACGGGGAGGCATGAACACTGAAGCTTTCTTT.

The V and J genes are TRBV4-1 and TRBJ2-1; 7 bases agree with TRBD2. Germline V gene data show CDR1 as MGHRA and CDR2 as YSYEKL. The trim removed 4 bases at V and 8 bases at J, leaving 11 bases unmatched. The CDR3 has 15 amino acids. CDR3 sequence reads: CASSLSVAGAYEQFF. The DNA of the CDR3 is TGCGCCAGCAGCCTTTCTGTCGCGGGAGCCTATGAGCAGTTCTTC.

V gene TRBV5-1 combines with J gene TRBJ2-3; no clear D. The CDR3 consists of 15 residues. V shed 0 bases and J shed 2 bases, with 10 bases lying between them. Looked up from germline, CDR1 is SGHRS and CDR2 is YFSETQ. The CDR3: CASSLENTHTDTQYF. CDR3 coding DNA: TGCGCCAGCAGCTTGGAAAACACACACACAGATACGCAGTATTTT.

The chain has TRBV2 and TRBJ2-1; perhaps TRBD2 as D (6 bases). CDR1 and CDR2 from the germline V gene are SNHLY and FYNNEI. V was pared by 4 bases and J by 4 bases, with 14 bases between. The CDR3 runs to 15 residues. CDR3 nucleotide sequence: TGTGCCAGCAGTGTTATTCTAGCGAGATACAATGAGCAGTTCTTC. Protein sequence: CASSVILARYNEQFF.

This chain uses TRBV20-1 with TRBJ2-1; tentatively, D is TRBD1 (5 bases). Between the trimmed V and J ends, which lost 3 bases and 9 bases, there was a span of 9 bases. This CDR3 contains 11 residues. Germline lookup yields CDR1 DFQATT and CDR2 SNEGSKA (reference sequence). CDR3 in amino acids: CSARQGFEQFF. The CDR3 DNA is TGCAGTGCTAGGCAGGGCTTTGAGCAGTTCTTC.

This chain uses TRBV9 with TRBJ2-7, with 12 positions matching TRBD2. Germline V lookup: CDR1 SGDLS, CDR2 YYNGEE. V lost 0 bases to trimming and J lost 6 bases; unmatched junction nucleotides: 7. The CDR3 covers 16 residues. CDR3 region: CASSVALTSGSSEQYF. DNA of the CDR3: TGTGCCAGCAGCGTAGCTCTGACTAGCGGGAGCTCCGAGCAGTACTTC.

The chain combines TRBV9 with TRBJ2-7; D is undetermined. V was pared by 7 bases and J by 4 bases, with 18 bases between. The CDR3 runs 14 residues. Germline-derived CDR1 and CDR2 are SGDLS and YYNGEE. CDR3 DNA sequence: TGTGCCAGCCCGACTGTCCGTACCGCTTACGAGCAGTACTTC. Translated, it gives CASPTVRTAYEQYF.

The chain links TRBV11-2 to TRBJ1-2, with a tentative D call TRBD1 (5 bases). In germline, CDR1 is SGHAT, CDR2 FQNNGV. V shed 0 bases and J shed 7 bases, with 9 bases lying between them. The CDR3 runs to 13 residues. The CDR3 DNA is TGTGCCAGCAGCTTAGACACAGGCTTTGGCTACACCTTC. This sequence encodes CASSLDTGFGYTF.

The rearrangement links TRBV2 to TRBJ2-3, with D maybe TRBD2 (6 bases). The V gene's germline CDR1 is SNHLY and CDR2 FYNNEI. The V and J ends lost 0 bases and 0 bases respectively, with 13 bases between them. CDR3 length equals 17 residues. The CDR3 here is CASSEALLRDSTDTQYF. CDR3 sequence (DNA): TGTGCCAGCAGTGAAGCGCTTTTGCGGGACAGCACAGATACGCAGTATTTT.

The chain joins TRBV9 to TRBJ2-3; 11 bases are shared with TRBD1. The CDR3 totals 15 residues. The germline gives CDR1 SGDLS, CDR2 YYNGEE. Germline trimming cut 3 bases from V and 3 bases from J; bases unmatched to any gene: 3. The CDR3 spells CASSAGTGGTDTQYF. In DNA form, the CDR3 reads TGTGCCAGCAGCGCTGGGACAGGGGGGACAGATACGCAGTATTTT.

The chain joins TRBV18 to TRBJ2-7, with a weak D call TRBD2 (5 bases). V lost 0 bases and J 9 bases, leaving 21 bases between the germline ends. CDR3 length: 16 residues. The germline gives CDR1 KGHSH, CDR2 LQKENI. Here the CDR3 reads CASSPPNGPRRMRQYF. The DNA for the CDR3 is TGTGCCAGCTCACCACCAAACGGCCCCAGGAGGATGAGGCAGTACTTC.

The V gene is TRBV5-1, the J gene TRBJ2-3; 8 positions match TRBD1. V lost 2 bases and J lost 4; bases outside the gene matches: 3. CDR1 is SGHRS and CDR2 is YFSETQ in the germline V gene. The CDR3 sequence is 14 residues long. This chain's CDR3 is CASSFRTGSDTQYF. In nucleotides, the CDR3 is TGCGCCAGCAGCTTCCGGACAGGGTCAGATACGCAGTATTTT.

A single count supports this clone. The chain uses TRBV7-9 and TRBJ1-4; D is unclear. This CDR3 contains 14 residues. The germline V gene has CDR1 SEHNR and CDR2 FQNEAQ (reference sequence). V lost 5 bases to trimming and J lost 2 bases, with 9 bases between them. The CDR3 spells CASSPTTTNEKLFF. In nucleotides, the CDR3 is TGTGCCAGCAGCCCGACAACGACTAATGAAAAACTGTTTTTT.

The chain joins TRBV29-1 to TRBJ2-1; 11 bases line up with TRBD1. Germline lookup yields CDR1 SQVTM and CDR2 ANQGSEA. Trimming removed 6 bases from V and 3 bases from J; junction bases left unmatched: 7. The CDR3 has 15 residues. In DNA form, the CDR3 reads TGCAGCGTCTACGGGACAGGGGGGAACTACAATGAGCAGTTCTTC. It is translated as CSVYGTGGNYNEQFF.

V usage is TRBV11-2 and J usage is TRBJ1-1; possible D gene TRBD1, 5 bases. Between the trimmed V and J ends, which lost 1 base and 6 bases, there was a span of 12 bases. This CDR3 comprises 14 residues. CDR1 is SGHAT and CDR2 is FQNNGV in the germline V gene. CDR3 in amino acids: CASSLAQGVAEAFF. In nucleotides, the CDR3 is TGTGCCAGCAGCTTAGCACAAGGGGTCGCTGAAGCTTTCTTT.

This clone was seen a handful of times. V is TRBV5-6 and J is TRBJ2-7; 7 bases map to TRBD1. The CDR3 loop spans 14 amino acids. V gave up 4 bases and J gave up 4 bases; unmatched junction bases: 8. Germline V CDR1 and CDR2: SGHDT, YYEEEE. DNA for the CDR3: TGTGCCAGCAGCGTAGGGACAGAAGGTTACGAGCAGTACTTC. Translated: CASSVGTEGYEQYF.

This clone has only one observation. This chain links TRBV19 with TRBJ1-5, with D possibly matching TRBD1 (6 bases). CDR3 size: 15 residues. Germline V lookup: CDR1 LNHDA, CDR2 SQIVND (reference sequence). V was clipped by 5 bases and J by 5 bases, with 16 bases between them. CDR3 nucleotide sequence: TGTGCCAGTAGTGCCACAGGGAGGGTTGATCAGCCCCAGCATTTT. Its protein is CASSATGRVDQPQHF.

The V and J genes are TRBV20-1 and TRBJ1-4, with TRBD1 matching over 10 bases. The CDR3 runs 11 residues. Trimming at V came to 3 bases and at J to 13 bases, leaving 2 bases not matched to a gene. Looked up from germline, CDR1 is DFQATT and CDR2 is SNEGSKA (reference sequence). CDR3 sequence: CSASGDRGLFF. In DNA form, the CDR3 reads TGCAGTGCTAGTGGGGACAGGGGACTGTTTTTT.